This T cell receptor beta chain is from a study of OX40 agonist ivuxolimab in advanced cancers. Study context: From about 20 to 80 years was the age range, with a mean of roughly 59 years, and about 78% were male. Eligibility rules accepted prior anti-PD-1, anti-PD-L1 or anti-CTLA-4 therapy, and 35% to 40% had some.

TCRdb's table, derived via immunoSEQ multiplex PCR, lists solely in-frame clones and lacks some. Of approximately 67,000 clones listed, 91% are singletons. CDR1 is SGHNT and CDR2 is YENEEA in the germline V gene. V shed 5 bases and J shed 5 bases, with 10 bases lying between them. The CDR3 has 14 residues. As concerns this clone: Its antigen is still unknown.

Study results and limitations: Some of the lowest clonal expansion was seen in partial responders at 0.1-3.0 mg/kg. Among T cells, CD8+ cells averaged more expanded clones than CD4+ cells.

This chain connects TRBV11-3 to TRBJ1-6; D uncertain. The sequence was collected from an adult with an advanced solid tumor such as melanoma, head and neck, liver or kidney cancer. Sequenced here: CD4+ or CD8+ T cells sorted from blood, sampled in a trial of the OX40 agonist ivuxolimab. Written as DNA, the CDR3 is TGTGCCAGCAGCCTACGTCTAGATAATTCACCCCTCCACTTT. It encodes CASSLRLDNSPLHF. Full variable domain (missing parts from reference TRBV11-3 and TRBJ1-6): EAGVVQSPRYKIIEKKQPVAFWCNPISGHNTLYWYLQNLGQGPELLIRYENEEAVDDSQLPKDRFSAERLKGVDSTLKIQPAELGDSAVYLCASSLRLDNSPLHFGNGTRLTVT.